This T cell receptor (beta chain) was sequenced in a study of blood T cell repertoires in COVID-19. Looking at the study overall: The study drew acute and convalescent COVID-19 samples from the United States, Italy and Spain.

Trimming at V came to 5 bases and at J to 7 bases, leaving 9 bases not matched to a gene. The CDR3 is made up of 15 amino acids. Per the germline V gene, CDR1 is SGHTA and CDR2 is FQGTGA. Per the study methods: Quantification of nucleated cells was approximated via reference gene primer amplification. Only in-frame clones appear in the TCRdb table, and some are missing; sequencing was by immunoSEQ multiplex PCR. V, J and clone size reflect that table, while D and trimming were determined from the DNA. The sample includes 200,000 to 300,000 clones, around 90% of them seen just once. Sequenced input: peripheral blood. The rearrangement uses TRBV7-3 and TRBJ1-4, with 8 bases fitting TRBD1. The source is a man aged 18 to 30 with active or convalescent COVID-19. In DNA, the CDR3 is TGTGCCAGCAGCGCCACAGGGGGAATCGGTGAAAAACTGTTTTTT. This codes for CASSATGGIGEKLFF.